This is a list of T cell receptor beta chains from one sample in a study of control samples from healthy donors and cancer patients. The method was immunoSEQ multiplex PCR; TCRdb's version includes in-frame clones alone and lacks a portion of them. The sample includes about 65,000 clones, 90% of them seen just once. Sequencing input: PBMCs. These receptors were obtained from a woman in her fifties or sixties with colorectal cancer. CDR3s include the opening cysteine and the closing phenylalanine or tryptophan. A D gene is named only where the DNA matches it firmly. Clone size is shown for a subset of rows, as once, few, many or a class of expanded clone.

CDR3 protein	CDR3 DNA	V gene	J gene	D gene	clone size
CASSDSGGESYNEQFF	TGTGCCAGCAGTGACTCCGGAGGGGAATCCTACAATGAGCAGTTCTTC	TRBV6-4	TRBJ2-1	-	-
CAWSVTSLAKNIQYF	TGTGCCTGGAGTGTAACAAGTCTAGCCAAAAACATTCAGTACTTC	TRBV30	TRBJ2-4	-	-
CASSYSPGQDTDTQYF	TGTGCCAGCAGTTACTCCCCGGGACAGGACACAGATACGCAGTATTTT	TRBV6-5	TRBJ2-3	TRBD1	-
CASSPREGGSSFF	TGTGCCAGCAGCCCGCGGGAAGGGGGCTCATCTTTCTTT	TRBV9	TRBJ1-1	TRBD1	-
CASEPRDRGSNTEAFF	TGTGCCAGCGAACCCCGGGACAGGGGATCGAACACTGAAGCTTTCTTT	TRBV18	TRBJ1-1	TRBD1	-
CASSQGRGTDNTEAFF	TGCGCCAGCAGCCAGGGGAGAGGGACAGATAACACTGAAGCTTTCTTT	TRBV4-1	TRBJ1-1	TRBD1	-
CTSSGEGEDTQYF	TGCACCAGCAGTGGGGAGGGGGAGGATACGCAGTATTTT	TRBV1	TRBJ2-3	-	-
CSVEDSYNRVNEQFF	TGCAGCGTTGAAGACTCATACAACAGGGTAAATGAGCAGTTCTTC	TRBV29-1	TRBJ2-1	-	few
CASSELEQETQYF	TGTGCCAGCAGTGAATTGGAACAAGAGACCCAGTACTTC	TRBV2	TRBJ2-5	-	-
CASSFGHLSGTETF	TGTGCCAGCAGCTTCGGACACCTATCTGGGACGGAAACCTTC	TRBV7-2	TRBJ1-2	-	-
CASSSRGGGNQPQHF	TGTGCCAGCAGCTCCCGGGGTGGGGGCAATCAGCCCCAGCATTTT	TRBV7-8	TRBJ1-5	-	-
CAWSALARSDEQFF	TGTGCCTGGAGTGCACTGGCGCGGTCGGATGAGCAGTTCTTC	TRBV30	TRBJ2-1	-	-
CASSLTGQPQHF	TGTGCCAGTAGTTTAACAGGTCAGCCCCAGCATTTT	TRBV19	TRBJ1-5	-	once
CASSLDPKQYNEQFF	TGTGCCAGCAGCTTAGACCCAAAACAATACAATGAGCAGTTCTTC	TRBV7-2	TRBJ2-1	-	-
CASSYGTGRLDQPQHF	TGTGCCAGCTCATATGGGACAGGTCGCCTGGATCAGCCCCAGCATTTT	TRBV18	TRBJ1-5	TRBD1	-
CASSSRSTNQPQHF	TGTGCCAGCAGTTCTAGGTCCACCAACCAGCCCCAGCATTTT	TRBV27	TRBJ1-5	-	-